Sequencing of this T cell receptor (beta chain) was carried out in a study of cytomegalovirus exposure and HLA in healthy donors. Study conclusions and caveats: Usually a TCR sequence was rare, but some public TCRs were found in many donors.

Though nominally healthy at sampling, donors likely had unrecorded immune exposures. Both 60 Vbeta primers and 13 Jbeta primers went into the PCR. Here immunoSEQ multiplex PCR was the method, and the copy in TCRdb shows in-frame clones only, minus some. This sample yields around 220,000 clones, of which 75% to 80% are seen a single time; around 1.8% belongs to the top ten. Germline V gene lookup returns CDR1 KGHSH and CDR2 LQKENI. This CDR3 spans 16 amino acids. V was clipped by 3 bases and J by 3 bases; unmatched bases: 10. This clone was detected once. Its antigen is undetermined. The specimen sequenced was PBMCs. V and J are TRBV18 and TRBJ1-2, with 7 bases fitting TRBD1. The TCR was taken from a man aged 18 to 30 in good health and CMV-seronegative. The CDR3 spells CASSPTGTVRDYGYTF. In DNA form, the CDR3 reads TGTGCCAGCTCACCGACCGGGACAGTAAGGGACTATGGCTACACCTTC.